These 10 T cell receptor beta chains were sequenced from one sample in a study of T-cell reconstitution after alpha-beta-depleted transplantation in children. Unique molecular identifiers tagged the TCRbeta library. MiXCR, applied by TCRdb to the PCR reads, yields one record per CDR3 protein. Altogether around 600,000 distinct CDR3 sequences are present, under 12% being singletons, with the ten largest covering about 4.2%. Material: PBMCs from the stem cell graft donor, obtained from the stem cell graft. These receptors came from a human donor who donated a stem cell graft to a child with acute myeloid leukemia.

This clonotype was seen repeatedly, ten times or more. The chain joins TRBV5-1 to TRBJ2-1; 10 bases match TRBD2. CDR1 and CDR2 (germline): SGHRS, YFSETQ. With V trimmed by 4 bases and J by 3 bases, 10 bases remained unmatched. The CDR3 runs to 17 residues. The CDR3 sequence is CASSPSKGLANYNEQFF. The CDR3 DNA is TGCGCCAGCAGCCCTAGTAAGGGACTAGCGAACTACAATGAGCAGTTCTTC. The whole variable domain, remainder taken from reference TRBV5-1 and TRBJ2-1, is KAGVTQTPRYLIKTRGQQVTLSCSPISGHRSVSWYQQTPGQGLQFLFEYFSETQRNKGNFPGRFSGRQFSNSRSEMNVSTLELGDSALYLCASSPSKGLANYNEQFFGPGTRLTVL.

The rearrangement uses TRBV19 and TRBJ2-7, with 8 bases identical to TRBD2. The germline gives CDR1 LNHDA, CDR2 SQIVND (reference sequence). Losses at the gene ends were 6 bases for V and 5 bases for J; bases not matched to a gene: 6. This CDR3 contains 13 residues. Here the CDR3 DNA reads TGTGCCAGTAGGGTGAGCGGGAGTAACGAGCAGTACTTC. Encoded protein: CASRVSGSNEQYF.

This clonotype was counted a few times. The rearrangement links TRBV20-1 to TRBJ1-1; 12 bases line up with TRBD1. CDR3 length equals 13 residues. Losses at the gene ends were 7 bases for V and 6 bases for J; bases not matched to a gene: 6. Germline V lookup: CDR1 DFQATT, CDR2 SNEGSKA (reference sequence). CDR3 DNA sequence: TGCAGTGGAGAGGGACAGGGGGCTTCTGAAGCTTTCTTT. Encoded protein: CSGEGQGASEAFF.

This clonotype was counted ten times or more. The rearrangement joins TRBV12-3 or TRBV12-4 to TRBJ1-1, with D unresolved. This CDR3 has 13 residues. V shed 3 bases and J shed 1 base, with 6 bases lying between them. The CDR3 loop reads CASSFGRNTEAFF. The CDR3 bases are TGTGCCAGCAGTTTTGGGAGGAACACTGAAGCTTTCTTT.

This clonotype was found many times. The genes are TRBV9 and TRBJ2-1; 13 bases fit TRBD2. CDR1 and CDR2 (germline): SGDLS, YYNGEE. The CDR3 totals 18 residues. The V gene end was trimmed by 4 bases and the J gene end by 0 bases; junction bases not matched to a gene: 7. The CDR3 DNA reads as TGTGCCAGCAGCCTCGGACTAGCGGGAGTAGGCTCCTACAATGAGCAGTTCTTC. Its translation is CASSLGLAGVGSYNEQFF.

In this sample, this clonotype turned up a few times. The chain has TRBV20-1 and TRBJ1-6; D not resolved. CDR3 size: 16 residues. The germline gives CDR1 DFQATT, CDR2 SNEGSKA (reference sequence). With 2 bases removed from V and 5 bases from J, the gap between germline ends came to 16 bases. DNA for the CDR3: TGCAGTGCTAGACCGTACACATCCTACAATAATTCACCCCTCCACTTT. Protein product: CSARPYTSYNNSPLHF.

V usage is TRBV20-1 and J usage is TRBJ2-7, with TRBD2 identical over 10 bases. The CDR3 has 18 residues. V dropped 0 bases and J dropped 0; count of bases not matched to a gene: 11. CDR1 is DFQATT, CDR2 SNEGSKA, per germline (reference sequence). The CDR3 nucleotides are TGCAGTGCTAGAGATTCTTACGGGGCTAGCGGGAGCTCCTACGAGCAGTACTTC. This gives the protein CSARDSYGASGSSYEQYF.

The chain links TRBV15 to TRBJ2-2; possibly TRBD1 for D (5 bases). Germline-derived CDR1 and CDR2 are LNHNV and YYDKDF (reference sequence). V gave up 8 bases and J gave up 1 base, with 11 bases separating them. The CDR3 loop spans 14 amino acids. This CDR3 reads CATLGPLNTGELFF. CDR3 coding DNA: TGTGCCACCTTGGGGCCCTTGAACACCGGGGAGCTGTTTTTT.

This clonotype appeared many times. CDR3 amino acids: CASSLGGNSGQETQYF. The CDR3 DNA is TGTGCCAGCAGCTTAGGGGGGAATAGCGGCCAAGAGACCCAGTACTTC. The chain is built from TRBV7-2 and TRBJ2-5, with D tentatively TRBD2 (6 bases). Germline lookup yields CDR1 SGHTA and CDR2 FQGNSA. The V and J ends lost 1 base and 1 base respectively, with 13 bases between them. The CDR3 has 16 amino acids.

This clonotype was observed a few times. The chain recombines TRBV12-3 or TRBV12-4 with TRBJ2-7, with D possibly matching TRBD2 (5 bases). V shed 6 bases and J shed 2 bases, with 11 bases lying between them. The CDR3 spans 13 residues. The CDR3 nucleotides read TGTGCCAGCAGCCCGACTACGGCCTACGAGCAGTACTTC. Protein: CASSPTTAYEQYF.